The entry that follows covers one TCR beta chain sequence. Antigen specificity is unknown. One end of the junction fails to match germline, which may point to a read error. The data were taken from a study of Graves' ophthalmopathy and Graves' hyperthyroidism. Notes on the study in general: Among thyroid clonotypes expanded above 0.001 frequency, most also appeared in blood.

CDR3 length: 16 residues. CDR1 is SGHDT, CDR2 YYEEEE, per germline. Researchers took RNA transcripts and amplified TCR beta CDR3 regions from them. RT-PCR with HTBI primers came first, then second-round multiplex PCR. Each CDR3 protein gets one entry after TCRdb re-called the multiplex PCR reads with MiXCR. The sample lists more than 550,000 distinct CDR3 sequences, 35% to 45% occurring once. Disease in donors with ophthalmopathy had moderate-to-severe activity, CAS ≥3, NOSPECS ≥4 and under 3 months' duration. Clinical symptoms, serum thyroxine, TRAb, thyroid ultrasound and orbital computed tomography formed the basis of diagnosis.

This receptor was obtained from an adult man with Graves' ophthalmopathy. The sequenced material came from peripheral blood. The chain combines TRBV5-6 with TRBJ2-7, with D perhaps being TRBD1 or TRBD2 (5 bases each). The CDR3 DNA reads TGTGCCAGCATCTTGCGCTGGGGACCCTGGATGAGCGAGCAGTACTTC. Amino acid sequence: CASILRWGPWMSEQYF.